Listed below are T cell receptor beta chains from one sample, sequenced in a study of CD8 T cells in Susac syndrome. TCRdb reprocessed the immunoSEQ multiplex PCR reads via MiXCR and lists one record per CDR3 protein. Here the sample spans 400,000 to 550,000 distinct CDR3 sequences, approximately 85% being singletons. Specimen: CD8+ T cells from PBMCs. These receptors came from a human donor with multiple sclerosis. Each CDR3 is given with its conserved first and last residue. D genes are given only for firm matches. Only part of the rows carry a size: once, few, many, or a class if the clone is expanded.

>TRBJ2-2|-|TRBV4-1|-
CASSGGAGGLTGELFF
TGCGCCAGCAGCGGAGGGGCAGGAGGGCTAACCGGGGAGCTGTTTTTT
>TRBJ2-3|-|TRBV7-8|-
CASSPYGELDTQYF
TGTGCCAGCAGCCCCTATGGGGAATTAGATACGCAGTATTTT
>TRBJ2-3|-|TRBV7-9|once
CASSSTGGPQVTDTQYF
TGTGCCAGCAGCTCGACCGGCGGGCCCCAAGTCACAGATACGCAGTATTTT
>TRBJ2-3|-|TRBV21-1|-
CASSKPVGLAGRKDTQYF
TGTGCCAGCAGCAAACCTGTCGGCCTAGCGGGGAGGAAAGATACGCAGTATTTT
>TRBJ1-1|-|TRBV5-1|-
CASSLGLLPAEAFF
TGCGCCAGCAGCTTGGGACTTCTGCCCGCTGAAGCTTTCTTT
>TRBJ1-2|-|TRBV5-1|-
CASSLGTQSRLLNYGYTF
TGCGCCAGCAGCTTGGGGACACAATCCCGCCTACTTAACTATGGCTACACCTTC
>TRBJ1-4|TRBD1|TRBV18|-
CASSTGANEKLFF
TGTGCCAGCTCGACAGGGGCTAATGAAAAACTGTTTTTT
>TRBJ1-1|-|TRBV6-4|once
CASSDGVGRAEAFF
TGTGCCAGCAGTGACGGTGTGGGGCGGGCTGAAGCTTTCTTT
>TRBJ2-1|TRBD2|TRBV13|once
CASSFATSGGEEQFF
TGTGCCAGCAGCTTCGCGACTAGCGGGGGGGAAGAGCAGTTCTTC
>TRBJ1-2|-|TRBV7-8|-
CASSLARSGLYYGYTF
TGTGCCAGCAGCTTAGCCCGGTCCGGCCTCTACTATGGCTACACCTTC
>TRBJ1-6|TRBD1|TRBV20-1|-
CSARDAWGQGEYNSPLHF
TGCAGTGCTAGAGATGCTTGGGGACAGGGGGAATATAATTCACCCCTCCACTTT
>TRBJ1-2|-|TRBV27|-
CASSSLDSLYGYTF
TGTGCCAGCAGTTCCCTCGACAGCCTGTATGGCTACACCTTC
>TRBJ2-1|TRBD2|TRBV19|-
CATNGEGPYNEQFF
TGTGCCACTAATGGGGAGGGGCCCTACAATGAGCAGTTCTTC
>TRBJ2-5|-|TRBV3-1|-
CASSSETNQETQYF
TGTGCCAGCAGCTCCGAGACAAACCAAGAGACCCAGTACTTC
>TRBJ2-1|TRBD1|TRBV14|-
CASSLFGQGFNEQFF
TGTGCCAGCAGCCTTTTCGGACAGGGTTTCAATGAGCAGTTCTTC
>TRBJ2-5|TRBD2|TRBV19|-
CASSASSGGPQGETQYF
TGTGCCAGTAGTGCGAGTAGCGGGGGCCCCCAAGGGGAGACCCAGTACTTC
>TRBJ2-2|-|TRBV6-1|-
CASSVWLEEPGELFF
TGTGCCAGCAGTGTTTGGCTAGAGGAACCCGGGGAGCTGTTTTTT
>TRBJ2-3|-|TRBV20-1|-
CSARRRTDTQYF
TGCAGTGCTAGACGTCGCACAGATACGCAGTATTTT
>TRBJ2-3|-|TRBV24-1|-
CATSDRDHEDSTDTQYF
TGTGCCACCAGTGACCGGGACCATGAAGATTCCACAGATACGCAGTATTTT
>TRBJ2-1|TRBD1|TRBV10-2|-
CASSESIQGAGNEQFF
TGCGCCAGCAGTGAGTCGATACAGGGGGCCGGGAATGAGCAGTTCTTC
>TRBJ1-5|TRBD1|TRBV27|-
CASSFGGTGNQPQHF
TGTGCCAGCAGTTTTGGCGGGACAGGGAATCAGCCCCAGCATTTT
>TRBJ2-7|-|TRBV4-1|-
CASSQEYRNSQEQYF
TGCGCCAGCAGCCAAGAATATCGTAACTCTCAAGAGCAGTACTTC
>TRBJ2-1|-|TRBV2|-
CASFRWNEQFF
TGTGCCAGCTTCCGGTGGAATGAGCAGTTCTTC
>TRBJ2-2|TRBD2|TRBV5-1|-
CASSGGLAPGELFF
TGCGCCAGCAGCGGAGGACTAGCTCCCGGGGAGCTGTTTTTT
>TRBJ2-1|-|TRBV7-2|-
CASSWRVNEQFF
TGTGCCAGCAGCTGGCGAGTCAATGAGCAGTTCTTC
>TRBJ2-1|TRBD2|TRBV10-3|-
CAISEGLAGGPYNEQFF
TGTGCCATCAGTGAAGGACTAGCGGGAGGGCCTTACAATGAGCAGTTCTTC
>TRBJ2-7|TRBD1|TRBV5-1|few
CASTLTGEHSYEQYF
TGCGCCAGCACCTTAACAGGGGAACACTCCTACGAGCAGTACTTC
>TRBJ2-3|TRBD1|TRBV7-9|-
CASSSLAGTVFTDTQYF
TGTGCCAGCAGCTCATTAGCCGGGACAGTGTTCACAGATACGCAGTATTTT
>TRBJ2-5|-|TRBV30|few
CAWSVLGETQYF
TGTGCCTGGAGTGTACTCGGGGAGACCCAGTACTTC
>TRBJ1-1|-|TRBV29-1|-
CSVEPRAMNTEAFF
TGCAGCGTTGAACCACGGGCCATGAACACTGAAGCTTTCTTT
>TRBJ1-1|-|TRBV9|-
CASSPGQWAEAFF
TGTGCCAGCAGCCCTGGACAGTGGGCCGAAGCTTTCTTT
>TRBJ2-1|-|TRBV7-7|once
CASSSGTLNEQFF
TGTGCTAGCAGCTCCGGGACCCTCAATGAGCAGTTCTTC
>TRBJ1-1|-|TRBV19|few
CASSEGGDTEAFF
TGTGCCAGTAGTGAAGGGGGTGACACTGAAGCTTTCTTT
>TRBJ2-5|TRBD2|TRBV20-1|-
CSASLAGVRETQYF
TGCAGTGCCAGTCTAGCGGGAGTGAGGGAGACCCAGTACTTC
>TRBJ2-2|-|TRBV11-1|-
CASSLSSLFPGELFF
TGTGCCAGCAGCTTGTCTAGTTTATTCCCCGGGGAGCTGTTTTTT
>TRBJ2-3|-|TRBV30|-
CAWSVLLERADTQYF
TGTGCCTGGAGTGTGTTGCTGGAACGGGCAGATACGCAGTATTTT
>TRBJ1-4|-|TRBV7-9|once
CASSSSWVFGGEKLFF
TGTGCCAGCAGCTCGTCTTGGGTTTTTGGTGGCGAAAAACTGTTTTTT
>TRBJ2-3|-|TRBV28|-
CASSLELETDTQYF
TGTGCCAGCAGTTTAGAACTGGAGACAGATACGCAGTATTTT
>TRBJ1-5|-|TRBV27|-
CASRFSSNQPQHF
TGTGCCAGCAGATTTTCTAGCAATCAGCCCCAGCATTTT
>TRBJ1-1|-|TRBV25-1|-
CASFPGGQTEAFF
TGTGCCAGCTTCCCGGGGGGCCAAACTGAAGCTTTCTTT
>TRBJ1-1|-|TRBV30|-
CAWSVGHVNTEAFF
TGTGCCTGGAGTGTAGGACACGTGAACACTGAAGCTTTCTTT
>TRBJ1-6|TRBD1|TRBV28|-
CASSPARGQGNSPLHF
TGTGCCAGCAGTCCGGCCAGGGGACAGGGTAATTCACCCCTCCACTTT
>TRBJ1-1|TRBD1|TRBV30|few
CAWSVLGTEYTEAFF
TGTGCCTGGAGTGTCCTCGGGACAGAATACACTGAAGCTTTCTTT
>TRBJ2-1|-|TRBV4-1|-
CASSQEKWVASEQFF
TGCGCCAGCAGCCAAGAAAAGTGGGTCGCTAGCGAGCAGTTCTTC